This T cell receptor beta chain was recorded in a study of a mutant IDH1 vaccine in newly diagnosed glioma. Study background: Treated patients showed a male proportion of about 62%, a female proportion of about 40%, and a mean age of around 40 years.

Germline V CDR1 and CDR2: DFQATT, SNEGSKA (reference sequence). The CDR3 runs 9 residues. Specified time point: week 23, last vaccination. The investigators gave 300 ug of mutant IDH1 20-mer peptide in each vaccine dose, together with topical imiquimod. In every donor, the tumor was a new WHO grade 3 or 4 IDH1-mutant, ATRX-lost astrocytoma. Using immunoSEQ multiplex PCR, the repertoire was profiled, and TCRdb retains in-frame clones only, with some absent. The sample has about 33,000 clones, approximately 87% seen once. A word on this clone: Its antigen is unidentified. One junction end does not reproduce the germline sequence, and a read error may be involved.

The sequence derives from a man in his forties with glioma. Specimen: PBMCs, collected from a glioma patient whose treatment included an IDH1 peptide vaccine. The chain couples TRBV20-1 to TRBJ2-6; D perhaps matches TRBD2 (6 bases). The CDR3 DNA follows: TGCAGTGCTAGTTTCCGGCGGGATTTC. Encoded protein: CSASFRRDF.